The 15 T cell receptor beta chains listed next were all sequenced from one sample in a study of cytotoxic CD8 clonotypes in ibrutinib-treated CLL. The protocol was immunoSEQ multiplex PCR, while the TCRdb copy is restricted to in-frame clones and leaves out a portion. The data show around 26,000 clones, approximately 71% seen once. Sample: PBMCs, taken after 12 months of ibrutinib treatment. All receptors derive from a human donor with chronic lymphocytic leukemia.

The V call is TRBV2, the J call TRBJ1-3, with D possibly matching TRBD1 (6 bases). The CDR3 is 15 residues long. The germline CDR1 and CDR2 sequences are SNHLY and FYNNEI. V was cut by 5 bases and J by 0 bases, with 11 bases left in between. CDR3 residues: CASSLGGSSGNTIYF. DNA for the CDR3: TGTGCCAGCAGTCTAGGGGGTTCCTCTGGAAACACCATATATTTT.

The chain employs TRBV4-1 and TRBJ1-5, with TRBD1 matching over 7 bases. The V gene end was trimmed by 1 base and the J gene end by 3 bases; junction bases not matched to a gene: 6. CDR3 length: 16 amino acids. The germline V gene encodes CDR1 MGHRA and CDR2 YSYEKL. The CDR3 DNA reads TGCGCCAGCAGCCAAGGTCCGGGACAGTACAATCAGCCCCAGCATTTT. Translated: CASSQGPGQYNQPQHF.

The chain has TRBV9 and TRBJ2-3, with TRBD2 matching over 7 bases. Trimming cost V 2 bases and J 2 bases; bases outside gene matches: 8. The CDR3 is made up of 16 amino acids. Germline loops: CDR1 SGDLS, CDR2 YYNGEE. The CDR3 coding sequence is TGTGCCAGCAGCGTCACCGGACTAGGGCCCACAGATACGCAGTATTTT. Its protein product is CASSVTGLGPTDTQYF.

Comment on this clone: Given a far larger clone just one base away, this is likely a sequencing read error. The same CDR3 also results from other DNA sequences found in this sample. The DNA of the CDR3 is TGTGCCAGCAGCTTGGTGGCGGGGGGGGGAGAGACCCAGTACTTC. Translation gives CASSLVAGGGETQYF. The chain uses TRBV5-6 and TRBJ2-5; TRBD2 matches at 9 bases. This CDR3 is 15 amino acids long. Germline values: CDR1 SGHDT, CDR2 YYEEEE. The J segment lost 4 bases and the V segment lost 0 bases, leaving 4 bases of the junction unmatched.

This chain links TRBV7-9 with TRBJ2-3; D tentatively fits TRBD1 or TRBD2 (5 bases each). The V end was cut by 1 base, the J end by 8 bases, with 16 bases between. Germline V gives CDR1 SEHNR, CDR2 FQNEAQ (reference sequence). The CDR3 is made up of 15 amino acids. In nucleotides, the CDR3 is TGTGCCAGCAGCTTAGTACCCAGGGTGGGAGCTACGCAGTATTTT. It specifies CASSLVPRVGATQYF.

The CDR3 spells CACSGQGAQPQHF. CDR3 DNA sequence: TGTGCCTGTTCGGGACAGGGGGCTCAGCCCCAGCATTTT. This rearrangement joins TRBV30 to TRBJ1-5; 12 bases are a match to TRBD1. Trimming cost V 6 bases and J 6 bases; bases outside gene matches: 3. The length of the CDR3 is 13 residues. Germline CDR1 reads GTSNPN; CDR2 reads SVGIG (reference sequence).

This clone was observed once. The rearrangement uses TRBV5-8 and TRBJ2-7; the D gene could be TRBD1 or TRBD2 (5 bases each). Germline loops: CDR1 SGHTS, CDR2 YDEGEE. V lost 4 bases, J lost 0 bases, and 17 bases lay in between. CDR3 length: 16 amino acids. CDR3 sequence: CASSRSAGTPSYEQYF. CDR3 nucleotide sequence: TGTGCCAGCAGCCGGTCCGCAGGGACGCCCTCCTACGAGCAGTACTTC.

J is TRBJ1-1 and V is TRBV7-2, with TRBD1 identical over 9 bases. The CDR3 runs 13 residues. Germline V gene sequence: CDR1 SGHTA, CDR2 FQGNSA. Unmatched junction bases numbered 6, after V lost 4 bases and J lost 9 bases. CDR3 in amino acids: CASSSLQGAKAFF. CDR3 in DNA: TGTGCCAGCAGCTCTTTACAGGGGGCTAAAGCTTTCTTT.

The chain employs TRBV7-9 and TRBJ1-2, with 10 nucleotides matching TRBD1. CDR1 is SEHNR, CDR2 FQNEAQ, per germline (reference sequence). V was pared by 5 bases and J by 4 bases, with 4 bases of the junction left unmatched. The CDR3 has 14 amino acids. The CDR3 DNA reads TGTGCCAGCAGCATGGGACAGGGGAGCTATGGCTACACCTTC. Translation: CASSMGQGSYGYTF.

This chain uses TRBV12-1 with TRBJ1-2; no DNA check was done on the table's D call, TRBD1. TRBV12-1 is marked as a pseudogene. This CDR3 comprises 14 residues. The DNA for the CDR3 is TGTGCCAGCAGCTTTGAGACAGGACGCGGGCGCTACACCTTC. Translation: CASSFETGRGRYTF.

The chain recombines TRBV29-1 with TRBJ2-2; D gene unclear. V was trimmed by 5 bases and J by 0 bases, leaving 19 bases between them. The CDR3 is 17 amino acids. CDR1 is SQVTM, CDR2 ANQGSEA, per germline. The CDR3 nucleotides read TGCAGCGTTTCAGGTTCGCCCACCCGACCGAACACCGGGGAGCTGTTTTTT. Its translation is CSVSGSPTRPNTGELFF.

For this clone: This likely stems from a read error, as it lies one base from a far larger clone. Different DNA sequences within this sample yield the same CDR3. The chain links TRBV4-1 to TRBJ1-6, with TRBD1 as a possible D gene (5 bases). The CDR3 is 16 amino acids. Trimming pared 4 bases from V and 9 bases from J, leaving 19 bases between. The germline V gene has CDR1 MGHRA and CDR2 YSYEKL. The CDR3 reads CASSLSGGLGGSPLHF. CDR3 in DNA: TGCGCCAGCAGCCTGAGTGGGGGACTTGGTGGTTCACCCCTCCACTTT.

The chain is built from TRBV19 and TRBJ1-3; D might be TRBD1 (5 bases). The germline V gene encodes CDR1 LNHDA and CDR2 SQIVND (reference sequence). The CDR3 length is 13 residues. V was cut by 7 bases and J by 0 bases, with 7 bases left in between. CDR3 protein: CASTGFSGNTIYF. CDR3 nucleotides: TGTGCCAGTACAGGGTTCTCTGGAAACACCATATATTTT.

The chain carries TRBV5-1 and TRBJ1-1; 9 nucleotides match TRBD1. The length of the CDR3 is 15 residues. Germline V gives CDR1 SGHRS, CDR2 YFSETQ. Losses at the gene ends were 3 bases for V and 0 bases for J; bases not matched to a gene: 3. CDR3 sequence: CASSWTGAVNTEAFF. In DNA form, the CDR3 reads TGCGCCAGCAGCTGGACAGGGGCGGTGAACACTGAAGCTTTCTTT.

This chain uses TRBV6-5 with TRBJ2-7, with D possibly being TRBD1 (5 bases). The CDR3 is made up of 12 amino acids. CDR1 MNHEY and CDR2 SVGAGI come from the germline V gene. The V and J ends lost 5 bases and 3 bases respectively, with 8 bases between them. CDR3 bases: TGTGCCAGCAGTAGGACATACTACGAGCAGTACTTC. Amino acids: CASSRTYYEQYF.